Listed below are T cell receptor beta chains from one sample, sequenced in a study of shared clonotypes between healthy human individuals. Sequencing was performed with immunoSEQ multiplex PCR; in TCRdb, only in-frame clones are kept and a portion is missing. Among some 2,000,000 clones listed, 85% to 95% were seen once. Sample: naive CD4+ T cells sorted from blood. These receptors all come from a man younger than 35 in good health. The CDR3 runs from the conserved cysteine through the conserved F or W. Clone size appears in some rows only: once, few, many, or a class for an expanded clone.

CDR3 length: 15; J gene: TRBJ2-3; clone size: -; V gene: TRBV5-6; CDR3 protein: CASSLGGMGLGTQYF
CDR3 length: 11; J gene: TRBJ2-1; clone size: -; V gene: TRBV7-2; CDR3 protein: CASSLAHEQFF
CDR3 length: 14; J gene: TRBJ1-4; clone size: -; V gene: TRBV7-2; CDR3 protein: CASSPGPIDEKLFF
CDR3 length: 14; J gene: TRBJ2-3; clone size: -; V gene: TRBV6-4; CDR3 protein: CASSDMTGGGTQYF
CDR3 length: 14; J gene: TRBJ1-2; clone size: -; V gene: TRBV5-1; CDR3 protein: CASSSTLQGDGYTF
CDR3 length: 16; J gene: TRBJ1-6; clone size: -; V gene: TRBV5-4; CDR3 protein: CASSLADGPYNSPLHF
CDR3 length: 13; J gene: TRBJ1-2; clone size: -; V gene: TRBV5-1; CDR3 protein: CASSRDKAGGYTF
CDR3 length: 15; J gene: TRBJ2-7; clone size: -; V gene: TRBV29-1; CDR3 protein: CSVARSSGTIYEQYF
CDR3 length: 19; J gene: TRBJ2-2; clone size: -; V gene: TRBV13; CDR3 protein: CASRKVTGWGDRDTGELFF
CDR3 length: 17; J gene: TRBJ1-2; clone size: -; V gene: TRBV7-2; CDR3 protein: CASSLDWVGQGMSGYTF
CDR3 length: 14; J gene: TRBJ2-7; clone size: -; V gene: TRBV18; CDR3 protein: CASSPPNGFYEQYF
CDR3 length: 14; J gene: TRBJ2-1; clone size: -; V gene: TRBV6-5; CDR3 protein: CASSHPGLAGRQFF
CDR3 length: 12; J gene: TRBJ2-7; clone size: -; V gene: TRBV14; CDR3 protein: CASSQMSYEQYF
CDR3 length: 14; J gene: TRBJ1-2; clone size: -; V gene: TRBV2; CDR3 protein: CAREAPKRDYGYTF
CDR3 length: 15; J gene: TRBJ1-6; clone size: -; V gene: TRBV7-9; CDR3 protein: CASSRERGDGSPLHF
CDR3 length: 18; J gene: TRBJ1-5; clone size: -; V gene: TRBV28; CDR3 protein: CASRPEAARLGVNQPQHF
CDR3 length: 14; J gene: TRBJ1-2; clone size: -; V gene: TRBV18; CDR3 protein: CASSPQQGAGGYTF
CDR3 length: 13; J gene: TRBJ1-2; clone size: -; V gene: TRBV7-2; CDR3 protein: CASSLGSGAGYTF
CDR3 length: 15; J gene: TRBJ1-5; clone size: -; V gene: TRBV18; CDR3 protein: CASSSTDRGSQPQHF
CDR3 length: 13; J gene: TRBJ2-7; clone size: -; V gene: TRBV30; CDR3 protein: CAWKGSGPREQYF
CDR3 length: 16; J gene: TRBJ2-1; clone size: once; V gene: TRBV27; CDR3 protein: CASSPLSGGAYNEQFF
CDR3 length: 15; J gene: TRBJ2-7; clone size: -; V gene: TRBV5-1; CDR3 protein: CASSPGTGGAYEQYF
CDR3 length: 14; J gene: TRBJ2-2; clone size: -; V gene: TRBV5-1; CDR3 protein: CASSFQGNTGELFF
CDR3 length: 14; J gene: TRBJ2-7; clone size: -; V gene: TRBV6-5; CDR3 protein: CASSSIGQGGEQYF
CDR3 length: 13; J gene: TRBJ1-2; clone size: -; V gene: TRBV19; CDR3 protein: CASSIGEHYGYTF
CDR3 length: 17; J gene: TRBJ1-5; clone size: -; V gene: TRBV10-2; CDR3 protein: CASSESRGAWGNQPQHF
CDR3 length: 12; J gene: TRBJ2-2; clone size: -; V gene: TRBV30; CDR3 protein: CAWGRNAGELFF
CDR3 length: 15; J gene: TRBJ2-3; clone size: -; V gene: TRBV18; CDR3 protein: CASSLPGISTDTQYF
CDR3 length: 13; J gene: TRBJ1-2; clone size: -; V gene: TRBV28; CDR3 protein: CASSLRTPYGYTF
CDR3 length: 15; J gene: TRBJ1-1; clone size: -; V gene: TRBV10-3; CDR3 protein: CAISPGQGMNTEAFF
CDR3 length: 16; J gene: TRBJ2-2; clone size: -; V gene: TRBV5-1; CDR3 protein: CASSLAGGREAGELFF
CDR3 length: 16; J gene: TRBJ1-1; clone size: once; V gene: TRBV6-5; CDR3 protein: CASSYSWTGMNTEAFF
CDR3 length: 13; J gene: TRBJ1-1; clone size: once; V gene: TRBV6-1; CDR3 protein: CASTRGSNTEAFF
CDR3 length: 16; J gene: TRBJ2-1; clone size: -; V gene: TRBV6-5; CDR3 protein: CASSYGRGVSYNEQFF
CDR3 length: 15; J gene: TRBJ1-2; clone size: -; V gene: TRBV4-1; CDR3 protein: CASSQGGKANYGYTF